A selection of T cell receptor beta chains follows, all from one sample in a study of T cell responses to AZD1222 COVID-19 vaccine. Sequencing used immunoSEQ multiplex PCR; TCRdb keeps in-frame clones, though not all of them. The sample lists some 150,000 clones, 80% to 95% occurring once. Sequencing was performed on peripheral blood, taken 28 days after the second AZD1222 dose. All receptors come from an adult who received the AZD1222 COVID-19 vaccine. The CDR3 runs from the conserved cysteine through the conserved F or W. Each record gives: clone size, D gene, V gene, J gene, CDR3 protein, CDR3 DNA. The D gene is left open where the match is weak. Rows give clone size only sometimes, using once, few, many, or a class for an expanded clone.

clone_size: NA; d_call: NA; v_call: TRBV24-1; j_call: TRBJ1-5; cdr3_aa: CATSAGINQPQHF; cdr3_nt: TGTGCCACCAGTGCTGGGATTAATCAGCCCCAGCATTTT
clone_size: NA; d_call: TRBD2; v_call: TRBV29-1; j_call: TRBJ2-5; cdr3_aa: CSVGGSVLAGKETQYF; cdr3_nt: TGCAGCGTTGGGGGGTCTGTTCTAGCGGGAAAGGAGACCCAGTACTTC
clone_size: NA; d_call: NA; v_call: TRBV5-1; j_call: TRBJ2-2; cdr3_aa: CASSPPGYPTSTGELFF; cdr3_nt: TGCGCCAGCAGCCCCCCCGGCTACCCGACGAGCACCGGGGAGCTGTTTTTT
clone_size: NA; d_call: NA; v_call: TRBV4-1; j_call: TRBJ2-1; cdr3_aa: CASSQQGSSYNEQFF; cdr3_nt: TGCGCCAGCAGCCAACAGGGGAGCTCCTACAATGAGCAGTTCTTC
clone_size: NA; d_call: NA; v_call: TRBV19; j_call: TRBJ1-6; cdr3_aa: CASSGTGFVTLHF; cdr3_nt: TGTGCCAGTAGTGGAACGGGGTTCGTCACCCTCCACTTT
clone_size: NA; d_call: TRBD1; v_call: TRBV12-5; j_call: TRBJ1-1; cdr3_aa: CASARQGMNTEAFF; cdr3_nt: TGTGCTAGTGCCCGACAGGGAATGAACACTGAAGCTTTCTTT
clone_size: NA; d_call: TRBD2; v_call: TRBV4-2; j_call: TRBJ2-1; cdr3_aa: CASSQERTSHNEQFF; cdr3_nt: TGTGCCAGCAGCCAAGAAAGGACTAGCCACAATGAGCAGTTCTTC
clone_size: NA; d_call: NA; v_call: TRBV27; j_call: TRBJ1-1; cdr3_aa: CASSPHGRVPLNTEAFF; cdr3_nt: TGTGCCAGCAGTCCCCATGGCAGGGTCCCCCTGAACACTGAAGCTTTCTTT
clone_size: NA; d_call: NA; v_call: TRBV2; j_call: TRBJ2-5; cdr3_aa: CAIGKEGVQETQYF; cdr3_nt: TGTGCCATAGGGAAGGAGGGCGTCCAAGAGACCCAGTACTTC
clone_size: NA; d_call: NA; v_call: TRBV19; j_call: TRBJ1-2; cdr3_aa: CASSVQPYGYTF; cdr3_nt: TGTGCCAGTAGTGTACAGCCGTATGGCTACACCTTC
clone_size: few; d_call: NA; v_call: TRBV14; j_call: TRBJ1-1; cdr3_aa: CASSQSGNIGTEAFF; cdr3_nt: TGTGCCAGCAGCCAATCAGGGAATATCGGCACTGAAGCTTTCTTT
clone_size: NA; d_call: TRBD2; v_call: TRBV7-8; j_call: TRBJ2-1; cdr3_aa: CASSLVVGSGRGDEQFF; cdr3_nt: TGTGCCAGCAGCTTAGTGGTCGGTAGCGGGCGAGGCGATGAGCAGTTCTTC
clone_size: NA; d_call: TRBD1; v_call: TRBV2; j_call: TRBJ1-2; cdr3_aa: CASTRDSLYGYTF; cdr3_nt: TGTGCCAGCACCCGGGACAGTCTTTATGGCTACACCTTC
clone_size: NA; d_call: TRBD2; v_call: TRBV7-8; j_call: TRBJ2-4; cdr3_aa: CASSLVSSTSGRIHIQYF; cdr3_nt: TGTGCCAGCAGCTTAGTGTCGTCGACTAGCGGGAGGATCCACATTCAGTACTTC
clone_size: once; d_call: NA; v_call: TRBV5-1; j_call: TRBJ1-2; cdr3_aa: CASSPAGLDYGYTF; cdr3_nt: TGCGCCAGCAGCCCGGCAGGGCTTGACTATGGCTACACCTTC
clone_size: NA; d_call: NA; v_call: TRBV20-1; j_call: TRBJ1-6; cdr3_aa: CSAYREGPLHF; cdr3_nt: TGCAGTGCTTACAGGGAAGGACCCCTCCACTTT
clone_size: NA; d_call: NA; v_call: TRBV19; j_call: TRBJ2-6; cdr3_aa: CASSIDKGTGANVLTF; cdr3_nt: TGTGCCAGTAGTATAGATAAGGGAACTGGGGCCAACGTCCTGACTTTC
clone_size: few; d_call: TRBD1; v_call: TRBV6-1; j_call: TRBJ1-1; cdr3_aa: CASSETGTGATEAFF; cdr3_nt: TGTGCCAGCAGTGAAACAGGGACAGGGGCCACTGAAGCTTTCTTT
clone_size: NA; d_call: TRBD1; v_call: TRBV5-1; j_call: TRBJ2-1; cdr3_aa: CASSSGGDSYNEQFF; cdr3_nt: TGCGCCAGCAGCTCAGGGGGCGATAGCTACAATGAGCAGTTCTTC
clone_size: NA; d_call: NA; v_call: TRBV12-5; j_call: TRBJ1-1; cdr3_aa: CASGLVSGVGGRNTEAFF; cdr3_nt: TGTGCTAGTGGTTTGGTTTCGGGAGTTGGAGGGAGGAACACTGAAGCTTTCTTT
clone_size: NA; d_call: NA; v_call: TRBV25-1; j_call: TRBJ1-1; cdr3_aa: CASTGRPTEAFF; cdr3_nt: TGTGCCAGCACGGGTAGACCCACTGAAGCTTTCTTT
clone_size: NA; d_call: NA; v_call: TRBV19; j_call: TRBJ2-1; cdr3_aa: CASSGEQGVNEQFF; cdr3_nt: TGTGCCAGTAGTGGGGAACAGGGAGTTAATGAGCAGTTCTTC
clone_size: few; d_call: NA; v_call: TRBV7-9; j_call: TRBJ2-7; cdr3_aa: CASSSRESYEQYF; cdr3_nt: TGTGCCAGCAGCTCCAGGGAGTCCTACGAGCAGTACTTC
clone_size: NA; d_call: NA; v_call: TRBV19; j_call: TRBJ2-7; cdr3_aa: CASSNLGLAREQYF; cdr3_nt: TGTGCCAGTAGCAACCTAGGGCTAGCAAGGGAGCAGTACTTC
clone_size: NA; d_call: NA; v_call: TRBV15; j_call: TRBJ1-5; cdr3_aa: CATSRDRSRNQPQHF; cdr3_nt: TGTGCCACCAGCAGAGATCGCAGCCGGAATCAGCCCCAGCATTTT
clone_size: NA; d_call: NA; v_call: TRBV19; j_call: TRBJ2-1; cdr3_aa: CASSIVGGAEDEQFF; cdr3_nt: TGTGCCAGTAGTATAGTGGGGGGGGCGGAGGATGAGCAGTTCTTC